The source of this T cell receptor beta chain is a study of T cell responses to AZD1222 COVID-19 vaccine. A note on this clone: Its antigen remains unknown.

Using immunoSEQ multiplex PCR, the repertoire was profiled, and TCRdb retains in-frame clones only, with some absent. This table holds 150,000 or so clones, approximately 90% found once. Germline assignment: CDR1 PRHDT and CDR2 FYEKMQ (reference sequence). The ends were cut back, 3 bases at V and 4 bases at J, with 10 bases in the middle. CDR3 length: 15 residues. Points from the study as a whole: Baseline testing showed seropositivity in only a handful of AZD1222 recipients. In a largely white British group with more females than males, clonal diversity was possibly underestimated. Reports indicate that nearly half of spike-specific TCRs are directed at unmutated variant regions.

J is TRBJ2-6 and V is TRBV13; no reliable D call. The sequence came from an adult who received the AZD1222 COVID-19 vaccine. The sample here was peripheral blood, taken 28 days after the second AZD1222 dose. The CDR3 DNA follows: TGTGCCAGCAGCTTTGCAGGATCCGGGGCCAACGTCCTGACTTTC. Its translation is CASSFAGSGANVLTF.